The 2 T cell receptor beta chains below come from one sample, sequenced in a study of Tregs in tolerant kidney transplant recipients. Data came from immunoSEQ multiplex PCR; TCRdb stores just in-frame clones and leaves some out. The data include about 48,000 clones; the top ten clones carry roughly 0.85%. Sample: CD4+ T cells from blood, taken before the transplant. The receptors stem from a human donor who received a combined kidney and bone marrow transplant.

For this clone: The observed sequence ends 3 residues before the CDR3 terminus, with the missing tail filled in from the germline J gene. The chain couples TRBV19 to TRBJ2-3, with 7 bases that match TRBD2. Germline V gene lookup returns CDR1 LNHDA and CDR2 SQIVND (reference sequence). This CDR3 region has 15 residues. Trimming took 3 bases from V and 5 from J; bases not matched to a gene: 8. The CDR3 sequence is CASSIRGSSQDTQYF. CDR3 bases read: TGTGCCAGTAGTATTCGCGGGAGCAGTCAAGATACG.

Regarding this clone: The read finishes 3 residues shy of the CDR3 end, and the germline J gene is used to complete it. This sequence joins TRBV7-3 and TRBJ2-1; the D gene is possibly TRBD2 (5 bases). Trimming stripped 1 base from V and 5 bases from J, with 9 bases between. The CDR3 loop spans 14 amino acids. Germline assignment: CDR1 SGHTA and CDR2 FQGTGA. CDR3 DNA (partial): TGTGCCAGCAGCTTAAGGGCTAGCAACAATGAG. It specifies CASSLRASNNE. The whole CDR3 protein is CASSLRASNNEQFF.